The source of this T cell receptor (beta chain) is a study of OX40 agonist ivuxolimab in advanced cancers. Any history of autoimmune disease or systemic immunosuppression disqualified patients. Assay used: immunoSEQ multiplex PCR; TCRdb lists only in-frame clones, some missing. Among some 97,000 clones, about nine tenths were seen once, and the ten largest hold approximately 0.3%. Sequenced here: CD4+ or CD8+ T cells sorted from blood, sampled in a trial of the OX40 agonist ivuxolimab. This receptor was obtained from an adult with an advanced solid tumor such as melanoma, head and neck, liver or kidney cancer.

As DNA, the CDR3 is TGTGCCAGCAGCTTGTCGCGGCAGATCTACGAGCAGTACTTC. It encodes CASSLSRQIYEQYF. The chain carries TRBV5-5 and TRBJ2-7; D gene uncertain. CDR1 is SGHKS and CDR2 is YYEKEE in the germline V gene (reference sequence). Trimming left V 1 base short and J 3 bases short, with 11 bases between. CDR3 length equals 14 residues.